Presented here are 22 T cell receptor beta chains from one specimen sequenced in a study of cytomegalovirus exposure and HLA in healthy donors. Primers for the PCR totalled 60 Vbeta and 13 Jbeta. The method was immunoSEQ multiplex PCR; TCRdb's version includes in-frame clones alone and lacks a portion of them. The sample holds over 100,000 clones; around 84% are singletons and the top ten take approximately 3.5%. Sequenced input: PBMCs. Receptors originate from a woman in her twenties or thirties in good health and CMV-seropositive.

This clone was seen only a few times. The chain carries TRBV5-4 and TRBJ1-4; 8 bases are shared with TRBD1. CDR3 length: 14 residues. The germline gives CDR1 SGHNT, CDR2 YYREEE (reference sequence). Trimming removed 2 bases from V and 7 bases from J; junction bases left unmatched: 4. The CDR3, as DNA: TGTGCCAGCAGCTTCCAGGGGGCGAGTGAAAAACTGTTTTTT. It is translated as CASSFQGASEKLFF.

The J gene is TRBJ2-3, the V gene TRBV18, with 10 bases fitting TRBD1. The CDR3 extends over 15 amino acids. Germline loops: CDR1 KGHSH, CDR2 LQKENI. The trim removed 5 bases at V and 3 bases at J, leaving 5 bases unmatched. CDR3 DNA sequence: TGTGCCAGCTCATCGGGACAGGGGCGGACAGATACGCAGTATTTT. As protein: CASSSGQGRTDTQYF. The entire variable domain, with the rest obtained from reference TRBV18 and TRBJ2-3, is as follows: NAGVMQNPRHLVRRRGQEARLRCSPMKGHSHVYWYRQLPEEGLKFMVYLQKENIIDESGMPKERFSAEFPKEGPSILRIQQVVRGDSAAYFCASSSGQGRTDTQYFGPGTRLTVL.

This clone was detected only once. This CDR3 reads CTSVSGTGTDTQYF. The CDR3 region has the DNA TGCACCAGCGTCTCCGGGACAGGGACAGATACGCAGTATTTT. This chain joins TRBV1 and TRBJ2-3; the table's D gene call, TRBD1, was not cross checked with the DNA. TRBV1 is noted as a pseudogene. CDR3 length equals 14 residues.

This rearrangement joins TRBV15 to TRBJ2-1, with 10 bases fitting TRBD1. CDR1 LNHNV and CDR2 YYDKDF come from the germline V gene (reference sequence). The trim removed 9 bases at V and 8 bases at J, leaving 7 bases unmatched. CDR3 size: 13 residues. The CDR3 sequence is CATRQGAKDEQFF. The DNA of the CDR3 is TGTGCCACTCGACAGGGGGCTAAGGATGAGCAGTTCTTC.

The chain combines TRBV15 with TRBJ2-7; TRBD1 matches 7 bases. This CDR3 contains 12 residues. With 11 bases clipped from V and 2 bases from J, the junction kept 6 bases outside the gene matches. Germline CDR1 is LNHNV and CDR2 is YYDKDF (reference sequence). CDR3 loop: CAPDRAPYEQYF. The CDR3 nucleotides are TGTGCCCCAGACAGGGCCCCCTACGAGCAGTACTTC.

CDR3 sequence (DNA): TGTGCCAGCAGCCCCATTAGCTTAGGGAGAGGGAATCAGCCCCAGCATTTT. Encoded protein: CASSPISLGRGNQPQHF. V and J are TRBV27 and TRBJ1-5; D remains unclear. Germline V gene sequence: CDR1 MNHEY, CDR2 SMNVEV (reference sequence). The V and J ends lost 6 bases and 4 bases respectively, with 22 bases between them. The CDR3 consists of 17 residues.

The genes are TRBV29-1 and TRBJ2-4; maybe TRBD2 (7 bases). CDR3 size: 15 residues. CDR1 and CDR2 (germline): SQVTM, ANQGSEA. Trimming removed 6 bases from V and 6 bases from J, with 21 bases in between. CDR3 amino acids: CSVIRGGGTGNIQYF. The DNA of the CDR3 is TGCAGCGTCATCCGAGGGGGGGGGACCGGAAACATTCAGTACTTC.

In nucleotides, the CDR3 is TGTGCCAGCAGCGCGGGGGGGATGCCCTACAATGAGCAGTTCTTC. This encodes CASSAGGMPYNEQFF. The chain carries TRBV9 and TRBJ2-1; 8 bases align to TRBD2. The CDR3 length is 15 residues. The germline gives CDR1 SGDLS, CDR2 YYNGEE. With 3 bases clipped from V and 2 bases from J, the junction kept 4 bases outside the gene matches.

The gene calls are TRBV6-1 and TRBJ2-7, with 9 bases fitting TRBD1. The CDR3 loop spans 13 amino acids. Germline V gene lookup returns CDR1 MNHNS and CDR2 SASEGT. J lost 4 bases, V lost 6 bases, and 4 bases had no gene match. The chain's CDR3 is CASRNDRGYEQYF. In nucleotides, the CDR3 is TGTGCCAGCAGAAACGACAGGGGGTACGAGCAGTACTTC.

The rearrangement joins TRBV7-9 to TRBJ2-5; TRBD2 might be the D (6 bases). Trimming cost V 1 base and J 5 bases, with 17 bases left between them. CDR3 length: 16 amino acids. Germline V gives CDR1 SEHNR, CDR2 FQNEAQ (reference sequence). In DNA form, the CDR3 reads TGTGCCAGCAGCTTAGTTGCGGGGAGCCCGGGGGAGACCCAGTACTTC. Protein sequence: CASSLVAGSPGETQYF.

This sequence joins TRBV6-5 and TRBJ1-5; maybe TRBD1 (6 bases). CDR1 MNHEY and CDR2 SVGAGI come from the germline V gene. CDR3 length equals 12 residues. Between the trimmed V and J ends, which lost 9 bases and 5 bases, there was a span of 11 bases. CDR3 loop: CARQGGDQPQHF. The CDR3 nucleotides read TGTGCCAGACAAGGGGGGGATCAGCCCCAGCATTTT.

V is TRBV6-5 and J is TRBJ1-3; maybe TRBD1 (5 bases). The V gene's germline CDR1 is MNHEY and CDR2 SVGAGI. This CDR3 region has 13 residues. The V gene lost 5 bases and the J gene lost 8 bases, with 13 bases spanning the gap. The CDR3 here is CASSRGSGYTIYF. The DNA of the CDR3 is TGTGCCAGCAGTAGGGGCTCTGGGTACACCATATATTTT.

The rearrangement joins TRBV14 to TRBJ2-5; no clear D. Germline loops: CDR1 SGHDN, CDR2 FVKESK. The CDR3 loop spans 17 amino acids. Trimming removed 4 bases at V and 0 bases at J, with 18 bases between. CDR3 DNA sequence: TGTGCCAGCAGCCCCCGAAGGAGCACGCGAAACCAAGAGACCCAGTACTTC. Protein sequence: CASSPRRSTRNQETQYF.

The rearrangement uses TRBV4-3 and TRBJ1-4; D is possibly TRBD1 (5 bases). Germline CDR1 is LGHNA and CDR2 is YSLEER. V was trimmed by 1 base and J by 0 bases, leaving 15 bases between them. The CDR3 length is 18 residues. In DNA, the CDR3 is TGCGCCAGCAGCCAAGGGGGAACAGGATGGGCAACTAATGAAAAACTGTTTTTT. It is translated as CASSQGGTGWATNEKLFF.

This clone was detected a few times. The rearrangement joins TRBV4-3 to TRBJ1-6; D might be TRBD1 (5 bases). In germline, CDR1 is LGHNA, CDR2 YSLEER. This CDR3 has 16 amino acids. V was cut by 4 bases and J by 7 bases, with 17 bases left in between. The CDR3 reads CASSPDGGAGNSPLHF. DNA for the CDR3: TGCGCCAGCAGCCCCGACGGGGGTGCGGGAAATTCACCCCTCCACTTT.

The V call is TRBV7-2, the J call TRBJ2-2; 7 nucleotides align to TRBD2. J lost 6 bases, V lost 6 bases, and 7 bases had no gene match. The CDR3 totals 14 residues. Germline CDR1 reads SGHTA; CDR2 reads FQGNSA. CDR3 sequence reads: CASSLRRGAGELFF. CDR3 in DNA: TGTGCCAGCAGTCTACGTCGGGGGGCCGGGGAGCTGTTTTTT.

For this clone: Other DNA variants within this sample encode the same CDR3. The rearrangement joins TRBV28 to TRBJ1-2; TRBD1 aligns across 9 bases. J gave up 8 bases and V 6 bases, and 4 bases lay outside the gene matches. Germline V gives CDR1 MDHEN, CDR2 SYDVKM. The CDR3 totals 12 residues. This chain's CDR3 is CASSPDRGGYTF. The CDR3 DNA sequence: TGTGCCAGCAGCCCGGACAGGGGCGGCTACACCTTC.

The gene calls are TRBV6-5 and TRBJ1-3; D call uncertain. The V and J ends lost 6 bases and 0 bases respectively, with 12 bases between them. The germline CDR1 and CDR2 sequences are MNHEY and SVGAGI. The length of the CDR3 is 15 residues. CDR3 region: CASRLRGASGNTIYF. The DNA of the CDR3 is TGTGCCAGCAGATTACGGGGTGCCTCTGGAAACACCATATATTTT.

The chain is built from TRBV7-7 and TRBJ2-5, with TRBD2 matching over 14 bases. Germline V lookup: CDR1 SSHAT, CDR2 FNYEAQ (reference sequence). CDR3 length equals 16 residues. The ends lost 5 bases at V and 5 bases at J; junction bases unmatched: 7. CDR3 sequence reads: CASSPTSGGAGETQYF. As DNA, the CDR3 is TGTGCCAGCAGCCCGACTAGCGGGGGGGCCGGGGAGACCCAGTACTTC. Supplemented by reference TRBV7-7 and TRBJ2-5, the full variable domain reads GAGVSQSPRYKVTKRGQDVTLRCDPISSHATLYWYQQALGQGPEFLTYFNYEAQPDKSGLPSDRFSAERPEGSISTLTIQRTEQRDSAMYRCASSPTSGGAGETQYFGPGTRLLVL.

The CDR3 DNA reads TGTGCCAGCAGTGGGGACACGAACACTGAAGCTTTCTTT. Amino acids: CASSGDTNTEAFF. The chain uses TRBV2 and TRBJ1-1; possible D gene TRBD1, 6 bases. V was pared by 4 bases and J by 1 base, with 7 bases between. Germline V lookup: CDR1 SNHLY, CDR2 FYNNEI. The CDR3 loop spans 13 amino acids.

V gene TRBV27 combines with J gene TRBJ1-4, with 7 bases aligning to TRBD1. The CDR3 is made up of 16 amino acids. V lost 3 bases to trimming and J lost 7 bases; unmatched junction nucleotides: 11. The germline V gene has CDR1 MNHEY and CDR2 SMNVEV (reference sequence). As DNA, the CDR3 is TGTGCCAGCAGTTTTGGAATAGGGGGCGGAGGTGAAAAACTGTTTTTT. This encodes CASSFGIGGGGEKLFF.

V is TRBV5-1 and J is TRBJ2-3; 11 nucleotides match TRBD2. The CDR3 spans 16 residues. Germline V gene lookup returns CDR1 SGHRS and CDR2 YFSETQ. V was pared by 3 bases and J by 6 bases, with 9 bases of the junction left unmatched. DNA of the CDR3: TGCGCCAGCAGCTCCTTAATTCGGACTAGCGGGGATACGCAGTATTTT. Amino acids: CASSSLIRTSGDTQYF.